Listed below are T cell receptor beta chains from one sample, sequenced in a study of CXCR4 blockade with PD-1 therapy in pancreatic cancer. Produced via immunoSEQ multiplex PCR; TCRdb's table is partial and in-frame only. The sample lists about 540 clones; roughly 45% were seen once. The sequencing sample was made of tumor tissue. The receptors were sampled from a human donor with pancreatic ductal adenocarcinoma. CDR3s include the opening cysteine and the closing phenylalanine or tryptophan. A D gene is named only where the DNA matches it firmly. Only some rows state a clone size, as once, few, many or a class for expanded clones.

d_gene	abundance	v_gene	j_gene	CDR3nt	CDR3aa
TRBD1	NA	TRBV18	TRBJ1-1	TGTGCCAGCTCACCGGACAGGGGCTTGAACACTGAAGCTTTCTTT	CASSPDRGLNTEAFF
TRBD1	NA	TRBV4-3	TRBJ2-7	TGCGCCAGCAGCCAATTCGGACAGGGCACCTACGAGCAGTACTTC	CASSQFGQGTYEQYF
TRBD1	NA	TRBV6-8	TRBJ2-7	TGTGCCAGCAGTTCCGGCGGACAGGGAGCCTACGAGCAGTACTTC	CASSSGGQGAYEQYF
NA	NA	TRBV15	TRBJ1-5	TGTGCCACCAGCAGACAGGGGAGAGGAATTAATCAGCCCCAGCATTTT	CATSRQGRGINQPQHF
NA	NA	TRBV14	TRBJ2-7	TGTGCCAGCAGGAGAAACGGTGAGCAGTACTTC	CASRRNGEQYF
NA	NA	TRBV7-5	TRBJ1-3	TGTGCCAGCAGCCCAGGGACAGCCTCTGGAAACACCATATATTTT	CASSPGTASGNTIYF
NA	NA	TRBV9	TRBJ1-1	TGTGCCAGCAGTGGCTTTGGTACTGAAGCTTTCTTT	CASSGFGTEAFF
TRBD2	NA	TRBV15	TRBJ2-3	TGTGCCACCAGCAGGATACTAGCGGGTACAGATACGCAGTATTTT	CATSRILAGTDTQYF
TRBD1	NA	TRBV28	TRBJ2-2	TGTGCCAGCCCCAGGGACAGGGGCCCCGGGGAGCTGTTTTTT	CASPRDRGPGELFF
TRBD1	once	TRBV15	TRBJ1-5	TGTGCCACCAGCAGAGATAGGACAGGGAGTCAGCCCCAGCATTTT	CATSRDRTGSQPQHF
NA	NA	TRBV30	TRBJ1-5	TGTGCCTGGAGTTTGGACGGTGATCAGCCCCAGCATTTT	CAWSLDGDQPQHF
TRBD2	large	TRBV2	TRBJ2-7	TGTGCCAGCAGGATAAGGAGCGGGAGCGGCGAGCAGTACTTC	CASRIRSGSGEQYF
NA	NA	TRBV6-8	TRBJ1-1	TGTGCCAGCAGTTACTCGGGTGGGTATGGAGGCATGAACACTGAAGCTTTCTTT	CASSYSGGYGGMNTEAFF